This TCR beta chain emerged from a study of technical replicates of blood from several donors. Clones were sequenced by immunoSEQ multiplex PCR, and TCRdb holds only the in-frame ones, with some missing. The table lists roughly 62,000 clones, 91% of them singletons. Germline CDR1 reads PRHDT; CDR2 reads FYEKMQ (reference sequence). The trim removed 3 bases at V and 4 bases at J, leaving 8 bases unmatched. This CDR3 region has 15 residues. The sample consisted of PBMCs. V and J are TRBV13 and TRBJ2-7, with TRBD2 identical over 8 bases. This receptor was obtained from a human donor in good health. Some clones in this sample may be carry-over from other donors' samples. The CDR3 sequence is CASSFNRGRRYEQYF. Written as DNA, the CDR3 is TGTGCCAGCAGCTTTAACCGCGGGAGGCGGTACGAGCAGTACTTC.